This is a list of T cell receptor beta chains from one sample in a study of control samples from healthy donors and cancer patients. Libraries were prepared by immunoSEQ multiplex PCR; TCRdb keeps only in-frame clonotypes and omits some of them. This table holds roughly 30,000 clones, 85% to 95% found once. The sequencing sample was made of PBMCs. These receptors were obtained from a middle-aged man with colorectal cancer. The conserved cysteine and the conserved F or W are not part of the CDR3 here.

cdr3_aa: ASSSQGGSPLH; j_call: TRBJ1-6; v_call: TRBV7-2
cdr3_aa: ASSPRGTGATEAF; j_call: TRBJ1-1; v_call: TRBV6-5
cdr3_aa: ASSAQGETYNEQF; j_call: TRBJ2-1; v_call: TRBV9
cdr3_aa: ASSPVSGGQNTEAF; j_call: TRBJ1-1; v_call: TRBV7-6
cdr3_aa: ASSIPGGNQPQH; j_call: TRBJ1-5; v_call: TRBV19
cdr3_aa: ASSSQVFLSNTGELF; j_call: TRBJ2-2; v_call: TRBV5-1
cdr3_aa: ASSLGDFGYT; j_call: TRBJ1-2; v_call: TRBV18
cdr3_aa: ASSQRGPSTDTQY; j_call: TRBJ2-3; v_call: TRBV3-1/TRBV3-2
cdr3_aa: ASSLVAGVVREQY; j_call: TRBJ2-7; v_call: TRBV5-6
cdr3_aa: ASKGYTEAF; j_call: TRBJ1-1; v_call: TRBV6-5
cdr3_aa: ASSRDRLTEAF; j_call: TRBJ1-1; v_call: TRBV6-6
cdr3_aa: ASSSRDSGRYEQY; j_call: TRBJ2-7; v_call: TRBV6-6
cdr3_aa: ASSRTRNQPQH; j_call: TRBJ1-5; v_call: TRBV7-2
cdr3_aa: ASSLQQNTEAF; j_call: TRBJ1-1; v_call: TRBV7-3
cdr3_aa: ASSLGNYGYT; j_call: TRBJ1-2; v_call: TRBV19
cdr3_aa: ASSSGTNALHEQY; j_call: TRBJ2-7; v_call: TRBV27
cdr3_aa: ASSLVDSNNSPLH; j_call: TRBJ1-6; v_call: TRBV11-2
cdr3_aa: ASLLRGRETQY; j_call: TRBJ2-5; v_call: TRBV2
cdr3_aa: ASSGGHPYNEQF; j_call: TRBJ2-1; v_call: TRBV9
cdr3_aa: ASSPERGGIYEQY; j_call: TRBJ2-7; v_call: TRBV5-1
cdr3_aa: ASSLARRQTIAPTPTNYGYT; j_call: TRBJ1-2; v_call: TRBV7-8
cdr3_aa: ASSPDATGYGYT; j_call: TRBJ1-2; v_call: TRBV5-6
cdr3_aa: ASSLTGGDQPQH; j_call: TRBJ1-5; v_call: TRBV5-1
cdr3_aa: ATEGQTNTGELF; j_call: TRBJ2-2; v_call: TRBV24-1
cdr3_aa: ASSLNLGRGLYEQY; j_call: TRBJ2-7; v_call: TRBV27
cdr3_aa: ASRPLTDTQY; j_call: TRBJ2-3; v_call: TRBV2
cdr3_aa: ASSRGTDGYT; j_call: TRBJ1-2; v_call: TRBV5-8
cdr3_aa: ASSQKGGTGELF; j_call: TRBJ2-2; v_call: TRBV3-1/TRBV3-2
cdr3_aa: ASSYTGQGFNEQY; j_call: TRBJ2-7; v_call: TRBV6-6
cdr3_aa: ATSDPVTAPEKLF; j_call: TRBJ1-4; v_call: TRBV24-1
cdr3_aa: ASSLVGGQGEGTQY; j_call: TRBJ2-5; v_call: TRBV7-8
cdr3_aa: ASSPGQGQETQY; j_call: TRBJ2-5; v_call: TRBV18
cdr3_aa: ASSQDPPLGLAGGTDTQY; j_call: TRBJ2-3; v_call: TRBV4-1
cdr3_aa: ASSPGQDTYEQY; j_call: TRBJ2-7; v_call: TRBV9
cdr3_aa: ASSQGLDTQY; j_call: TRBJ2-3; v_call: TRBV14
cdr3_aa: ASSRGAGRSGTEAF; j_call: TRBJ1-1; v_call: TRBV7-3
cdr3_aa: ASSLALIGELF; j_call: TRBJ1-4; v_call: TRBV7-8
cdr3_aa: ASSLQVGNTGELF; j_call: TRBJ2-2; v_call: TRBV5-1
cdr3_aa: ASSATSGGQGEQF; j_call: TRBJ2-1; v_call: TRBV7-6
cdr3_aa: ASSLAINSYEQY; j_call: TRBJ2-7; v_call: TRBV7-2
cdr3_aa: ASSNRGNYGYT; j_call: TRBJ1-2; v_call: TRBV19
cdr3_aa: ASSQAGAEAF; j_call: TRBJ1-1; v_call: TRBV12-3/TRBV12-4
cdr3_aa: ASSQGTPGASYNSPLH; j_call: TRBJ1-6; v_call: TRBV4-3
cdr3_aa: ASSGDRSSYEQY; j_call: TRBJ2-7; v_call: TRBV2
cdr3_aa: ASSPIYTEAF; j_call: TRBJ1-1; v_call: TRBV28
cdr3_aa: ASSPRAWDTGELF; j_call: TRBJ2-2; v_call: TRBV2
cdr3_aa: ASSAKSTDTQY; j_call: TRBJ2-3; v_call: TRBV5-6
cdr3_aa: ASSQRGGTGPEKLF; j_call: TRBJ1-4; v_call: TRBV3-1/TRBV3-2
cdr3_aa: ASSHGQNGYT; j_call: TRBJ1-2; v_call: TRBV4-1
cdr3_aa: ASSQANAGGLD; j_call: TRBJ2-3; v_call: TRBV4-1
cdr3_aa: ASTPGPGTYNEQF; j_call: TRBJ2-1; v_call: TRBV19
cdr3_aa: ASSSGQGGSYNEQF; j_call: TRBJ2-1; v_call: TRBV7-9
cdr3_aa: ASSRIGRGRTQETQY; j_call: TRBJ2-5; v_call: TRBV7-3
cdr3_aa: SVERGLAGATDTQY; j_call: TRBJ2-3; v_call: TRBV29-1